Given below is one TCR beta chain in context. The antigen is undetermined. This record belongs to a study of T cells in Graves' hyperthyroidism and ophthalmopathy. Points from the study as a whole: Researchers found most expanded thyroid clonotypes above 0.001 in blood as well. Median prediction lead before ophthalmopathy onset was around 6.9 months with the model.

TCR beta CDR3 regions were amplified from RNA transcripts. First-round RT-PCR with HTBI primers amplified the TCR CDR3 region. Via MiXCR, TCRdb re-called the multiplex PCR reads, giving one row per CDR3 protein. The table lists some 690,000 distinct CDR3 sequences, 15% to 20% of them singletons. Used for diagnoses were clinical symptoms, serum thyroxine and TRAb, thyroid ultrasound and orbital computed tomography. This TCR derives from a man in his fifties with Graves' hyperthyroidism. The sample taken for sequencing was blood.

CDR3 DNA: TGCAGTGCTGCAAGACTAGCGAACGAGGGCCTAGGGGGCGAGCAGTACTTC. It encodes CSAARLANEGLGGEQYF. The chain has TRBV20-1 and TRBJ2-7; the match to TRBD2 covers 8 bases. The J segment lost 6 bases and the V segment lost 5 bases, leaving 21 bases of the junction unmatched. The germline CDR1 and CDR2 sequences are DFQATT and SNEGSKA (reference sequence). The CDR3 runs 17 residues.